This T cell receptor (beta chain) was found in a study of T cell repertoires in aging, cancer and after chemotherapy. Study as a whole: Patients with glioblastoma brain tumors were sampled before and after temozolomide-based therapy.

As concerns this clonotype: Its antigen is as yet unknown.

Study-level findings and limits: Median generation probability rose over the chemotherapy interval in each cancer cohort, suggesting rebound thymic output. No conclusions about immunological memory after chemotherapy can be drawn from the repertoire data.

Amplification of TCR beta used genomic DNA extracted from peripheral blood. CDR3 size: 17 residues. V shed 5 bases and J 1 base; nucleotides not matched to a gene: 9. CDR1 and CDR2 (germline): LNHDA, SQIVND (reference sequence). A mixed TRB-A/B primer pool amplified rearranged TRB by multiplex touch-down PCR. TCRdb independently ran MiXCR on the multiplex PCR reads; one entry per CDR3 protein. The repertoire holds under 4,000 distinct CDR3 sequences, with 29% as singletons. Sample: blood. The J gene is TRBJ2-1, the V gene TRBV19; 9 nucleotides agree with TRBD2. The sequence was obtained from a human donor with a solid tumor. CDR3 amino acids: CASSGTSSPGSYNEQFF. In DNA form, the CDR3 reads TGTGCCAGTAGTGGGACTAGCAGTCCCGGGTCCTACAATGAGCAGTTCTTC.